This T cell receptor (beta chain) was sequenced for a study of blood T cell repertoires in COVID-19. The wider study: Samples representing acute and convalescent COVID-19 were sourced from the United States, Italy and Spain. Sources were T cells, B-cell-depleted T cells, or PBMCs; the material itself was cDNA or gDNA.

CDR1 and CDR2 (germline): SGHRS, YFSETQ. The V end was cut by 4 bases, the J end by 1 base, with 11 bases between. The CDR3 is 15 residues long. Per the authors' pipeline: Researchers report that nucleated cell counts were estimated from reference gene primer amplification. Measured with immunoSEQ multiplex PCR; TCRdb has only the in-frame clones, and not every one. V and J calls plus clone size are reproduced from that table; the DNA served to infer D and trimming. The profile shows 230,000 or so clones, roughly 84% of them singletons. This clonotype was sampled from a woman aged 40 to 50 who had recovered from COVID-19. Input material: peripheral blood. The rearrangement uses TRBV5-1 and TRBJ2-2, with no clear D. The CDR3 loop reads CASSKKQWNTGELFF. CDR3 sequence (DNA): TGCGCCAGCAGCAAAAAACAGTGGAACACCGGGGAGCTGTTTTTT.